This T cell receptor beta chain was profiled in a study of OX40 agonist ivuxolimab in advanced cancers. About the research overall: Ivuxolimab, an antibody that agonizes OX40 (CD134), was administered to the patients.

The assay was immunoSEQ multiplex PCR, and TCRdb's table has in-frame clones only and misses some. The table includes about 91,000 clones, around 85% detected once. CDR1 is LGHNA, CDR2 YSLEER, per germline. CDR3 length: 16 residues. V shed 2 bases and J shed 0 bases, with 14 bases lying between them. The sample here was CD4+ or CD8+ T cells sorted from blood, taken in a trial of the OX40 agonist ivuxolimab. The chain couples TRBV4-3 to TRBJ2-7; D is possibly TRBD1 or TRBD2 (5 bases each). This receptor was obtained from an adult with an advanced solid tumor such as melanoma, head and neck, liver or kidney cancer. The CDR3 spells CASSQYRGSLSYEQYF. The CDR3 nucleotides read TGCGCCAGCAGCCAATATCGGGGCTCGCTCTCCTACGAGCAGTACTTC.